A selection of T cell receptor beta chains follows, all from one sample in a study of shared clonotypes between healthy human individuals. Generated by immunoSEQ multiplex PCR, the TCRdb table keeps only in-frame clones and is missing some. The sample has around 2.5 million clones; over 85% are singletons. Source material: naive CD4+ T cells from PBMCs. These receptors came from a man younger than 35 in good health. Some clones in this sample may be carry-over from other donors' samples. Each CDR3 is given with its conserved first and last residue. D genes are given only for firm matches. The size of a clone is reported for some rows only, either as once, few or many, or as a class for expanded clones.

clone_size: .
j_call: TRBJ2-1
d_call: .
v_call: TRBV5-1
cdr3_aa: CASSFQGSSNEQFF
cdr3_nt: TGCGCCAGCAGCTTTCAGGGTTCGTCCAATGAGCAGTTCTTC

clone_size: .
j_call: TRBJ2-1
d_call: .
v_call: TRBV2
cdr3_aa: CASSDDMSSYNEQFF
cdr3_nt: TGTGCCAGCAGTGATGACATGAGCTCCTACAATGAGCAGTTCTTC

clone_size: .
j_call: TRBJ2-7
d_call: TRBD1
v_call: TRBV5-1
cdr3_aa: CASSSQGTGDEQYF
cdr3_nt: TGCGCCAGCAGCTCCCAAGGGACAGGGGACGAGCAGTACTTC

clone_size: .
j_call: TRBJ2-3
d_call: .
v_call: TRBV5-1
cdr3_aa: CASSSGPGRNTDTQYF
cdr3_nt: TGCGCCAGCAGCTCGGGGCCAGGGAGGAACACAGATACGCAGTATTTT

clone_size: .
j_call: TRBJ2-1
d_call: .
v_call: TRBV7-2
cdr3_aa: CASSRNELSLGGNEQFF
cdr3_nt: TGTGCCAGCAGCCGTAATGAACTAAGCCTAGGTGGAAATGAGCAGTTCTTC

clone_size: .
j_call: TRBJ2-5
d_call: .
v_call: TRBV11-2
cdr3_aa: CASSFAQETQYF
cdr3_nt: TGTGCCAGCAGCTTCGCCCAAGAGACCCAGTACTTC

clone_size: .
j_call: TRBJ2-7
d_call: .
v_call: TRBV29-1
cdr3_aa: CSVSGRFSYEQYF
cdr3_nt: TGCAGCGTTTCAGGCAGGTTCTCCTACGAGCAGTACTTC

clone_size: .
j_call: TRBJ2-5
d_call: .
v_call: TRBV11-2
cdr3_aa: CASSFLEVQYF
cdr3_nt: TGTGCCAGCAGCTTTCTAGAGGTGCAGTACTTC

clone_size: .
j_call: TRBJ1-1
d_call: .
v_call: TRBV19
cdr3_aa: CASSPIAHGLWNTEAFF
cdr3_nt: TGTGCCAGTAGTCCCATCGCCCATGGTTTGTGGAACACTGAAGCTTTCTTT

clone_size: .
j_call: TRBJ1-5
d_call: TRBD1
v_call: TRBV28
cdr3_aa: CASSFPHGTGGGSQPQHF
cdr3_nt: TGTGCCAGCAGTTTCCCGCACGGGACAGGGGGAGGTTCTCAGCCCCAGCATTTT

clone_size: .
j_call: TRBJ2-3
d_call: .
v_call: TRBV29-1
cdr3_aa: CSVEGAKTSTDTQYF
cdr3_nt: TGCAGCGTTGAAGGGGCGAAGACTAGCACAGATACGCAGTATTTT

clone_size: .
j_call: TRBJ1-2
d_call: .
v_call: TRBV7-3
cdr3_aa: CASSFGQNYGYTF
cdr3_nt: TGTGCCAGCAGCTTCGGTCAGAACTATGGCTACACCTTC

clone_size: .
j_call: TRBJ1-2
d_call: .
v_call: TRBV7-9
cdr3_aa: CASSLGNYGYTF
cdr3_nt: TGTGCCAGCAGCTTAGGGAACTATGGCTACACCTTC

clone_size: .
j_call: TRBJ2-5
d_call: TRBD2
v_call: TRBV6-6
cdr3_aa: CASSRGPLADKETQYF
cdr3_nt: TGTGCCAGCAGTAGGGGTCCCCTAGCGGACAAAGAGACCCAGTACTTC

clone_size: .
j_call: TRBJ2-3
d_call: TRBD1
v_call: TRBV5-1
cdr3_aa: CASSPGQGARIDTQYF
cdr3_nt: TGCGCCAGCAGTCCCGGACAGGGGGCGCGTATAGATACGCAGTATTTT

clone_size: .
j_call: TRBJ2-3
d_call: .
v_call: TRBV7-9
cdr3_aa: CASSILLDTQYF
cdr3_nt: TGTGCCAGCAGCATTTTGCTAGATACGCAGTATTTT

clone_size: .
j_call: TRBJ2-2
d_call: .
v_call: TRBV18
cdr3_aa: CASSPIGLKNTGELFF
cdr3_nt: TGTGCCAGCTCACCCATCGGACTAAAGAACACCGGGGAGTTGTTTTTT

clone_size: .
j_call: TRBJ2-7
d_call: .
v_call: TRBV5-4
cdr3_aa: CASSFGGLSSYEQYF
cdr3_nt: TGTGCCAGCAGCTTCGGCGGGTTGAGCTCCTACGAGCAGTACTTC

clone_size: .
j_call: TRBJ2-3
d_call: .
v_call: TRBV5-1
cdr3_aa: CASSLGGTDTQYF
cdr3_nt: TGCGCCAGCAGCTTGGGCGGTACAGATACGCAGTATTTT

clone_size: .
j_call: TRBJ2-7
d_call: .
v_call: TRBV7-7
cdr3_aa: CASSQEQGRGYYEQYF
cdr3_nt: TGTGCCAGCAGCCAAGAACAGGGAAGGGGGTACTACGAGCAGTACTTC

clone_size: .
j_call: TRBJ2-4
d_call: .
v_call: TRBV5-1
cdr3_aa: CASSPVPGRPADIQYF
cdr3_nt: TGCGCCAGCAGCCCTGTCCCGGGCCGCCCAGCTGACATTCAGTACTTC

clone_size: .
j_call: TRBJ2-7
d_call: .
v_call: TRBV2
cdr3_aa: CASSLLAYYEQYF
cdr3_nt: TGTGCCAGCAGTCTTCTAGCCTACTACGAGCAGTACTTC

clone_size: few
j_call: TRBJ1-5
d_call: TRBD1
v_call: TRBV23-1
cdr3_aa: CASSRPQGAHQPQHF
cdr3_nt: TGCGCCAGCAGTCGCCCACAGGGGGCGCATCAGCCCCAGCATTTT

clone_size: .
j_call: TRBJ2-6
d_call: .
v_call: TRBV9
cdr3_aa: CASSFTDLFGANVLTF
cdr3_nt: TGTGCCAGCAGCTTTACAGATCTATTTGGGGCCAACGTCCTGACTTTC

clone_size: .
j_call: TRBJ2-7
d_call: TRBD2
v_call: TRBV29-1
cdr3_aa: CSALALAGVGEQYF
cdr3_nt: TGCAGCGCACTAGCCCTAGCGGGAGTTGGCGAGCAGTACTTC

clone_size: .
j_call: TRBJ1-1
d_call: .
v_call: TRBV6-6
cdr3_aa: CASSYRDTNEAFF
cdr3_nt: TGTGCCAGCAGTTACCGAGATACCAATGAAGCTTTCTTT

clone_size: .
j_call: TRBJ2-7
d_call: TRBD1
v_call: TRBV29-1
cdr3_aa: CSVVGGQTSSYEQYF
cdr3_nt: TGCAGCGTTGTTGGGGGACAGACGAGCTCCTACGAGCAGTACTTC

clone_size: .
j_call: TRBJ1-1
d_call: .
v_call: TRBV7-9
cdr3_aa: CASSLQGKSTEAFF
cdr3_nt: TGTGCCAGCAGCTTACAGGGCAAGAGCACTGAAGCTTTCTTT

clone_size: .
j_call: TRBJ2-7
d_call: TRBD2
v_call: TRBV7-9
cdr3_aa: CASSSLAGLGEQYF
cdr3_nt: TGTGCCAGCAGCAGTTTAGCGGGGTTGGGGGAGCAGTACTTC

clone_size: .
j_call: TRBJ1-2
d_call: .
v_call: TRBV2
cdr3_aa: CASSEAFRGIGYTF
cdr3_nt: TGTGCCAGCAGTGAAGCTTTTAGGGGGATTGGCTACACCTTC

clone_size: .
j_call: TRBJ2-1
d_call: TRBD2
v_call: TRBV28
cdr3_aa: CASRRSGNSYNEQFF
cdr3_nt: TGTGCCAGCAGGCGGAGCGGGAATTCCTACAATGAGCAGTTCTTC

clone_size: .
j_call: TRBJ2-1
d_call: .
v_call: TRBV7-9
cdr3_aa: CASSPRRRGYNEQFF
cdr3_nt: TGTGCCAGCAGCCCCCGGAGGAGGGGGTACAATGAGCAGTTCTTC

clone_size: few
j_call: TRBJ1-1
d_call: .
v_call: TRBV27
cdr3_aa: CASSSGLNTEAFF
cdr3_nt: TGTGCCAGCAGTTCAGGGCTGAACACTGAAGCTTTCTTT

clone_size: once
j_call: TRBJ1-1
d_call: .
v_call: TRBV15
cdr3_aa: CATSRTTGSSSEAFF
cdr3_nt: TGTGCCACCAGCAGAACTACAGGGTCCTCTTCTGAAGCTTTCTTT

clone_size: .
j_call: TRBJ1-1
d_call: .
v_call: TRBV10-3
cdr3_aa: CAITRDLGNTEAFF
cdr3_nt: TGTGCCATCACCCGGGACCTGGGGAACACTGAAGCTTTCTTT

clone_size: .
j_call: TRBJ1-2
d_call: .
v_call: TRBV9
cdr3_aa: CASSVEVGISGSYTF
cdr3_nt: TGTGCCAGCAGCGTAGAAGTAGGAATAAGCGGAAGCTACACCTTC

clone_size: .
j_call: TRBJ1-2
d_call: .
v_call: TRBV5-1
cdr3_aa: CASNPQPGGTSGYTF
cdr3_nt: TGCGCCAGCAACCCTCAACCGGGGGGGACGAGTGGCTACACCTTC

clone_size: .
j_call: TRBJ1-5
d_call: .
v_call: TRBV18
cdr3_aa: CASSPGHGDQPQHF
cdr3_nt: TGTGCCAGCTCACCCGGACACGGAGATCAGCCCCAGCATTTT

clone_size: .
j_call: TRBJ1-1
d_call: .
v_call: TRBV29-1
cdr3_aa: CSADGQTNTEAFF
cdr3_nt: TGCAGCGCTGATGGACAGACCAACACTGAAGCTTTCTTT

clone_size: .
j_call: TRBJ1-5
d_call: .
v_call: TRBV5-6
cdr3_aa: CASSLEGRNQPQHF
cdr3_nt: TGTGCCAGCAGCTTGGAAGGGCGCAATCAGCCCCAGCATTTT

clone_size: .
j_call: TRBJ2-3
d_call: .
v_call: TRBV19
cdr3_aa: CASKRERTDTQYF
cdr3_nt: TGTGCCAGTAAGAGGGAGAGAACAGATACGCAGTATTTT

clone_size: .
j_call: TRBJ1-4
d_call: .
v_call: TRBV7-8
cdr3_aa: CASSLALGQGEEKLFF
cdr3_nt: TGTGCCAGCAGCTTAGCCCTCGGGCAAGGGGAGGAAAAACTGTTTTTT

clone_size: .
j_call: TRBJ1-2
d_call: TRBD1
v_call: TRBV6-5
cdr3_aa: CASSTTGGYSYGYTF
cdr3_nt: TGTGCCAGCAGCACGACAGGGGGCTATAGCTATGGCTACACCTTC

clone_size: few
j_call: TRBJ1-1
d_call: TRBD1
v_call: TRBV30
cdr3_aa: CAWRTGTAYMNTEAFF
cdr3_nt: TGTGCCTGGAGGACTGGGACAGCTTACATGAACACTGAAGCTTTCTTT

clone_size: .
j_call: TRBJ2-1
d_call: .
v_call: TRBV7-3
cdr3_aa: CASRPGVGSYNEQFF
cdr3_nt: TGTGCCAGCAGACCCGGGGTGGGCTCCTACAATGAGCAGTTCTTC

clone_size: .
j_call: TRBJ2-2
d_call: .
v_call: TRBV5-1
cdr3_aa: CASSNEEGLAGELFF
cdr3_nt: TGCGCCAGCAGTAATGAGGAGGGGCTGGCCGGGGAGCTGTTTTTT

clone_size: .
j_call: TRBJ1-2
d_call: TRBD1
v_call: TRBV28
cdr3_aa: CASSIPTGIYGYTF
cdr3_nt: TGTGCCAGCAGTATACCGACAGGGATCTATGGCTACACCTTC

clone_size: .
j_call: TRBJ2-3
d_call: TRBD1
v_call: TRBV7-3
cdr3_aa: CASSSYGDRGTDTQYF
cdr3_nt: TGTGCCAGCAGCTCTTATGGGGACAGGGGTACAGATACGCAGTATTTT

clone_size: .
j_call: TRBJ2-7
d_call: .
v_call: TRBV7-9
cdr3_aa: CASSLVMDSYEQYF
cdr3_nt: TGTGCCAGCAGCTTAGTAATGGACAGCTACGAGCAGTACTTC

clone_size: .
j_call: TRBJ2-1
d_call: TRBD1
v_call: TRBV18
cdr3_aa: CASSLDSGDRYNEQFF
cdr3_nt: TGTGCCAGCTCACTTGATTCAGGGGACAGGTACAATGAGCAGTTCTTC

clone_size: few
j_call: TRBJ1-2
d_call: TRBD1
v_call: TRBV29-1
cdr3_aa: CSVEDRGRGGYTF
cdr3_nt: TGCAGCGTCGAGGACAGGGGAAGAGGAGGCTACACCTTC

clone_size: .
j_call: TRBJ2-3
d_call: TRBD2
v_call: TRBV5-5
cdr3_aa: CASSTTSGRASDTQYF
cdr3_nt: TGTGCCAGCAGCACCACTAGCGGGAGGGCCTCAGATACGCAGTATTTT

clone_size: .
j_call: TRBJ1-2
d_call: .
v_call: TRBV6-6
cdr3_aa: CASNGNYGYTF
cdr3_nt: TGTGCCAGCAATGGTAACTATGGCTACACCTTC

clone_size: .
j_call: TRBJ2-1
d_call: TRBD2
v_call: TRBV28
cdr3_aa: CASSLGAGGAGNEQFF
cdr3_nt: TGTGCCAGCAGCCTCGGGGCGGGGGGCGCCGGCAATGAGCAGTTCTTC

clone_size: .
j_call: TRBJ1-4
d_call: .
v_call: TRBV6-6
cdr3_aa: CASSSLDEKLFF
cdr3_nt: TGTGCCAGCAGTTCGCTGGATGAAAAACTGTTTTTT

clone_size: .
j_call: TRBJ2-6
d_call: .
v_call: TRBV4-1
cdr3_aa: CASSQDQGSGANVLTF
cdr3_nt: TGCGCCAGCAGCCAAGATCAAGGCTCTGGGGCCAACGTCCTGACTTTC

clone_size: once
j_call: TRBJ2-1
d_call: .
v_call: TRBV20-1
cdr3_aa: CSAGRYNEQFF
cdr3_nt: TGCAGTGCTGGAAGATACAATGAGCAGTTCTTC